This T cell receptor (beta chain) was recorded in a study of PD-1 blockade in classical Hodgkin lymphoma. With regard to this clone: Its matching antigen is unknown.

The CDR3 contains 18 residues. V shed 4 bases, J shed 6 bases, and the junction held 15 bases outside the gene matches. Germline assignment: CDR1 SEHNR and CDR2 FQNEAQ (reference sequence). In every patient, relapse followed autologous stem cell transplantation, while exposure to brentuximab vedotin differed. Data came from immunoSEQ multiplex PCR; TCRdb stores just in-frame clones and leaves some out. The sample holds about 84,000 clones, approximately 91% seen once. Study results and caveats: Baseline diversity resembling that of newly diagnosed patients was seen in complete responders. Initiation of nivolumab under 1 year after ASCT led to exclusion of patients. Diversity in CD4+ TCRs, unlike that measured in CD8+ TCRs, had risen significantly by C4D1.

The source of this sequence is a human donor with classical Hodgkin lymphoma. The J gene is TRBJ2-7, the V gene TRBV7-9, with TRBD2 matching 13 bases. The sequenced sample was peripheral blood mononuclear cells (PBMCs), obtained at baseline. The CDR3 spells CASSSNPTSGRALSEQYF. CDR3 coding DNA: TGTGCCAGCAGCTCCAACCCCACTAGCGGGAGGGCCTTGAGCGAGCAGTACTTC.